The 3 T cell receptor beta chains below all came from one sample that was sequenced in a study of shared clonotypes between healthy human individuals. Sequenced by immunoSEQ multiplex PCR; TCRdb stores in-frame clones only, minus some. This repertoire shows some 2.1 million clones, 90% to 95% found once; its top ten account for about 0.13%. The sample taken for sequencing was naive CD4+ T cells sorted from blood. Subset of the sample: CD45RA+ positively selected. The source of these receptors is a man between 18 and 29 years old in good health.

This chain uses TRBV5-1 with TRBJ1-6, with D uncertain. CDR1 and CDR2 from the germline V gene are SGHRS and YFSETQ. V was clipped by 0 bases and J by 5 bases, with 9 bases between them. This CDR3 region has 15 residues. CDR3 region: CASSLGQFDNSPLHF. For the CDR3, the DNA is TGCGCCAGCAGCTTGGGACAATTTGATAATTCACCCCTCCACTTT.

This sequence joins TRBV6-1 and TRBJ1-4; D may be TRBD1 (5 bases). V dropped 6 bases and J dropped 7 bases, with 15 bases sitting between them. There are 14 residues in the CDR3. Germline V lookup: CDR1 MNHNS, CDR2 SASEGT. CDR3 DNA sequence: TGTGCCAGCAGGAGTGGTTTGGGGGGTGAAAAACTGTTTTTT. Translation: CASRSGLGGEKLFF.

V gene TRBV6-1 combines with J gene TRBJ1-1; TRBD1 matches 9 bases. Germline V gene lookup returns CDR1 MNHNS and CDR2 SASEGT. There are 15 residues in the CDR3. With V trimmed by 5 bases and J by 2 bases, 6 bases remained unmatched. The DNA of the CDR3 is TGTGCCAGCAGTTGGACAGGGGACTATAACACTGAAGCTTTCTTT. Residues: CASSWTGDYNTEAFF.